The clone carrying this TCR beta chain came up many times. CDR3 length: 14 residues. V was clipped by 3 bases and J by 4 bases, with 15 bases between them. Per germline, CDR1 DFQATT and CDR2 SNEGSKA (reference sequence). This sample is part of a study of T cells in Graves' hyperthyroidism and ophthalmopathy. Amplified TCR beta CDR3 regions derived from RNA transcripts. The TCR CDR3 first-round RT-PCR relied on the HTBI primer set. TCRdb passed the multiplex PCR reads through MiXCR, listing each CDR3 protein once. This repertoire shows more than 300,000 distinct CDR3 sequences, approximately 13% found once; its top ten account for around a tenth.

The sample comprised blood. The gene calls are TRBV20-1 and TRBJ1-2; D possibly corresponds to TRBD1 (6 bases). The sequence derives from a woman aged 18-29 years with Graves' hyperthyroidism. The CDR3 sequence is CSASSRDTSYGYTF. CDR3 coding DNA: TGCAGTGCTAGTAGCCGGGACACCTCCTATGGCTACACCTTC.